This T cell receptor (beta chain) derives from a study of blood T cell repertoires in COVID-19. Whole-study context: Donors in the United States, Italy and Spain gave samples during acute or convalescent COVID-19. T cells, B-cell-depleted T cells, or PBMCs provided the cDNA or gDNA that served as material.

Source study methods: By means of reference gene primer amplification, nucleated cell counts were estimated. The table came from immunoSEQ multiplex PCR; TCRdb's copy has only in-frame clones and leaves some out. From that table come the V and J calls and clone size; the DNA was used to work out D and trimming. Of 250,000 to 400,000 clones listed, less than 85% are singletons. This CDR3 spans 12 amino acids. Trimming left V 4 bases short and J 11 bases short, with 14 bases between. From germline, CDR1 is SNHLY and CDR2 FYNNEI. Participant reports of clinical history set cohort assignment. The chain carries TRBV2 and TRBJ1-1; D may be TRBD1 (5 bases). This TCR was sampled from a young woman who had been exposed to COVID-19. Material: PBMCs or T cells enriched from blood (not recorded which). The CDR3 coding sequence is TGTGCCAGCAGTGTGCAGGGCGGGAGGGCTTTCTTT. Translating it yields CASSVQGGRAFF.